This paragraph reports one T cell receptor (beta chain). Germline V lookup: CDR1 SGHRS, CDR2 YFSETQ. Trimming took 4 bases from V and 1 from J, leaving 11 bases between them. This CDR3 is 14 amino acids long. This sample is drawn from a study of cytomegalovirus exposure and HLA in healthy donors. The method was immunoSEQ multiplex PCR; TCRdb's version includes in-frame clones alone and lacks a portion of them. The sample lists roughly 150,000 clones, 95% to 96% occurring once. This sequence was found in a woman aged 18-29 years in good health and CMV-seronegative. The source material was PBMCs. The rearrangement uses TRBV5-1 and TRBJ1-2; no definite D call. The CDR3 protein is CASSRTTGNYGYTF. The CDR3 bases are TGCGCCAGCAGCCGGACTACCGGTAACTATGGCTACACCTTC.